This TCR beta chain was captured in a study of blood T cell repertoires in COVID-19. This clone was seen a handful of times. The CDR3 contains 15 residues. Per germline, CDR1 MDHEN and CDR2 SYDVKM. The V and J ends lost 7 bases and 4 bases respectively, with 17 bases between them. The protocol was immunoSEQ multiplex PCR, while the TCRdb copy is restricted to in-frame clones and leaves out a portion. The sample holds 100,000 or so clones, approximately 92% seen once. The sequence was obtained from a man aged 45-60 years with active COVID-19. The V gene is TRBV28, the J gene TRBJ1-5, with D perhaps TRBD1 (5 bases). The sample consisted of peripheral blood. The CDR3 DNA is TGTGCCAGCAACAAAAGGGGCGCCGGGAATCAGCCCCAGCATTTT. This encodes CASNKRGAGNQPQHF.